The T cell receptor (beta chain) under discussion was sequenced for a study of blood T cell repertoires in COVID-19. Looking at the study overall: The origin of the acute and convalescent COVID-19 samples was the United States, Italy and Spain. PBMCs, B-cell-depleted T cells, or T cells were the source of the cDNA or gDNA that made up the material.

With 3 bases clipped from V and 4 bases from J, the junction kept 1 base outside the gene matches. CDR3 size: 13 residues. TCRdb's table, derived via immunoSEQ multiplex PCR, lists solely in-frame clones and lacks some. The repertoire holds about 33,000 clones, with 80% to 90% as singletons. The rearrangement links TRBV12-3 or TRBV12-4 to TRBJ2-5, with 8 bases fitting TRBD2. The receptor's source is a woman of 80 years or more with active or convalescent COVID-19. The sample taken for sequencing was peripheral blood. The CDR3 spells CASSFGRGETQYF. In nucleotides, the CDR3 is TGTGCCAGCAGTTTCGGGAGGGGAGAGACCCAGTACTTC.